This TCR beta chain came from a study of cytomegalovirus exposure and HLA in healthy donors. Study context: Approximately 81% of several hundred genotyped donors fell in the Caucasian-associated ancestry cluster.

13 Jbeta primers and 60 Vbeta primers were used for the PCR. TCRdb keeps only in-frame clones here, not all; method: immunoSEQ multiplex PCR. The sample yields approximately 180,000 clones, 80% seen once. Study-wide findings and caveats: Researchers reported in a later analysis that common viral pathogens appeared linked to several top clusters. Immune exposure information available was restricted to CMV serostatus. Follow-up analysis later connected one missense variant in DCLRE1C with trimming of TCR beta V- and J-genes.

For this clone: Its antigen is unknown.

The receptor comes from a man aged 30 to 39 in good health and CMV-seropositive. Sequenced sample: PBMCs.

DNA of the CDR3: TGCGCCAGCAGCCAATCGACTAGCGGAGGTTTTCAAGCCTACGAGCAGTACTTC. This encodes CASSQSTSGGFQAYEQYF. V is TRBV4-1 and J is TRBJ2-7, with 9 positions matching TRBD2. The germline CDR1 and CDR2 sequences are MGHRA and YSYEKL. J lost 2 bases, V lost 2 bases, and 13 bases had no gene match. This CDR3 has 18 amino acids.